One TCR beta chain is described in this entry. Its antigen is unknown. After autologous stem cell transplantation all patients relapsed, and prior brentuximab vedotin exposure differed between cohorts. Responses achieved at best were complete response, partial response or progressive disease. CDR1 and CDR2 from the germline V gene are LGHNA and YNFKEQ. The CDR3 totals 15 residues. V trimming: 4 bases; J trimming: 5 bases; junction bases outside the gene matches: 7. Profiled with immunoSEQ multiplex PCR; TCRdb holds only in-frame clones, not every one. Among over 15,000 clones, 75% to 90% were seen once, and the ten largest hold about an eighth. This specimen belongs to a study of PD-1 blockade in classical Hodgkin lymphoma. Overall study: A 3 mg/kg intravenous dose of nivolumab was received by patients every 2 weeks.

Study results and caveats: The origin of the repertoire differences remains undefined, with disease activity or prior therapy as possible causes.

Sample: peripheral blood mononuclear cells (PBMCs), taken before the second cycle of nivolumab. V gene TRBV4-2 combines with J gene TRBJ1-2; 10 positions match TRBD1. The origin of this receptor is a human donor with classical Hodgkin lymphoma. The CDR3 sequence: CASSPGTGEGYGYTF. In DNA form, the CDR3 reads TGTGCCAGCAGCCCTGGGACAGGGGAAGGGTATGGCTACACCTTC.